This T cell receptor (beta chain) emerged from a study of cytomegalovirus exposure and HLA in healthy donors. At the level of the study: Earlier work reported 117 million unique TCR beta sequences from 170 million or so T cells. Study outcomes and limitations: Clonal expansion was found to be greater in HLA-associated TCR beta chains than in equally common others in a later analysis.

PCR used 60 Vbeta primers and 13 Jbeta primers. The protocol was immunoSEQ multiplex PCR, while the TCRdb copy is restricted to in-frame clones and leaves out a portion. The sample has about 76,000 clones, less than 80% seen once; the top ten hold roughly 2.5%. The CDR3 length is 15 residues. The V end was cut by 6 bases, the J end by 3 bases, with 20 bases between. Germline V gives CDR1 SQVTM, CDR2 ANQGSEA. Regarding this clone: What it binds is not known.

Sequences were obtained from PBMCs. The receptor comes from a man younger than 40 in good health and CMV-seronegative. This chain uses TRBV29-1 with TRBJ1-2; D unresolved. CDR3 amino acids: CSVGGAFPSDYGYTF. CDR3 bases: TGCAGCGTGGGAGGAGCATTTCCTTCAGACTATGGCTACACCTTC.